This is a list of T cell receptor beta chains from one sample in a study of blood T cell repertoires in COVID-19. TCRdb keeps only in-frame clones here, not all; method: immunoSEQ multiplex PCR. The repertoire consists of fewer than 30,000 clones, with about 87% occurring once and the leading ten covering less than 20%. The sample taken for sequencing was peripheral blood. The receptor source for this set is a man between 65 and 80 years old with active COVID-19. The CDR3 runs from the conserved cysteine through the conserved F or W. The order of the fields is V gene, D gene, clone size, J gene, CDR3 DNA, CDR3 protein. A D gene is named only where the DNA matches it firmly. Clone size appears in some rows only: once, few, many, or a class for an expanded clone.

v_call: TRBV28
d_call: NA
clone_size: NA
j_call: TRBJ1-2
cdr3_nt: TGTGCCAGCAGCCAAAACTATGGCTACACCTTC
cdr3_aa: CASSQNYGYTF

v_call: TRBV19
d_call: TRBD2
clone_size: NA
j_call: TRBJ2-3
cdr3_nt: TGTGCCAGTAGTGCCGGCGGGGGTACAGATACGCAGTATTTT
cdr3_aa: CASSAGGGTDTQYF

v_call: TRBV27
d_call: TRBD1
clone_size: NA
j_call: TRBJ2-1
cdr3_nt: TGTGCCAGCAGTTTCTCTCAGGGGGAACGCTACAATGAGCAGTTCTTC
cdr3_aa: CASSFSQGERYNEQFF

v_call: TRBV28
d_call: NA
clone_size: NA
j_call: TRBJ2-7
cdr3_nt: TGTGCCAGCAGTCCCCCTCGACAGGCCATCTACGAGCAGTACTTC
cdr3_aa: CASSPPRQAIYEQYF

v_call: TRBV7-9
d_call: NA
clone_size: NA
j_call: TRBJ1-4
cdr3_nt: TGTGCCAGCAGCCCCCGGGGGGGGTTTAATGAAAAACTGTTTTTT
cdr3_aa: CASSPRGGFNEKLFF

v_call: TRBV10-3
d_call: TRBD1
clone_size: NA
j_call: TRBJ2-7
cdr3_nt: TGTGCCATCAGTGAGTCCTCCGGGACAGGGTCTTACGAGCAGTACTTC
cdr3_aa: CAISESSGTGSYEQYF

v_call: TRBV11-3
d_call: NA
clone_size: NA
j_call: TRBJ1-1
cdr3_nt: TGTGCCAGCGGCTTATACGGGAACACTGAAGCTTTCTTT
cdr3_aa: CASGLYGNTEAFF

v_call: TRBV5-1
d_call: NA
clone_size: NA
j_call: TRBJ2-2
cdr3_nt: TGCGCCAGCAGCTTGAGTATAAGAGGGATCGGGAACACCGGGGAGCTGTTTTTT
cdr3_aa: CASSLSIRGIGNTGELFF

v_call: TRBV6-1
d_call: NA
clone_size: once
j_call: TRBJ1-6
cdr3_nt: TGTGCCAGCAGTGAAGCTGGGGGAGGGAACTATAATTCACCCCTCCACTTT
cdr3_aa: CASSEAGGGNYNSPLHF

v_call: TRBV4-2
d_call: NA
clone_size: few
j_call: TRBJ1-1
cdr3_nt: TGTGCCAGCAGCCAAGAGGACAGAGAAGCTTTCTTT
cdr3_aa: CASSQEDREAFF

v_call: TRBV28
d_call: TRBD1
clone_size: NA
j_call: TRBJ2-1
cdr3_nt: TGTGCCAGCAGTTACTCACAGGGGAGTGGGGTGGGGAATGAGCAGTTCTTC
cdr3_aa: CASSYSQGSGVGNEQFF

v_call: TRBV21-1
d_call: NA
clone_size: NA
j_call: TRBJ1-3
cdr3_nt: TGTGCCAGCAGCAACCCCGGGAGCTCTGGAAACACCATATATTTT
cdr3_aa: CASSNPGSSGNTIYF

v_call: TRBV19
d_call: TRBD1
clone_size: few
j_call: TRBJ1-6
cdr3_nt: TGTGCCAGTAGACCGGGACAGATTAATTCACCCCTCCACTTT
cdr3_aa: CASRPGQINSPLHF

v_call: TRBV19
d_call: TRBD1
clone_size: NA
j_call: TRBJ2-7
cdr3_nt: TGTGCCAGTAGTATTGCAGGGGGCGCGGGAGAGCAGTACTTC
cdr3_aa: CASSIAGGAGEQYF

v_call: TRBV19
d_call: TRBD1
clone_size: many
j_call: TRBJ1-5
cdr3_nt: TGTGCCAGTAGTATAAATACTGGGGGCAGGGGGAATCAGCCCCAGCATTTT
cdr3_aa: CASSINTGGRGNQPQHF

v_call: TRBV11-2
d_call: TRBD2
clone_size: NA
j_call: TRBJ2-5
cdr3_nt: TGTGCCAGCAGCCCCCGGACTAGCGGGGGGGCCGGGGAGACCCAGTACTTC
cdr3_aa: CASSPRTSGGAGETQYF

v_call: TRBV19
d_call: TRBD2
clone_size: NA
j_call: TRBJ2-1
cdr3_nt: TGTGCCAGTAGTATACCTCTAGCGGGGGGTGAGCAGTTCTTC
cdr3_aa: CASSIPLAGGEQFF

v_call: TRBV5-5
d_call: NA
clone_size: NA
j_call: TRBJ1-4
cdr3_nt: TGTGCCAGCAGCTTGGTTCAGGGTAATGAAAAACTGTTTTTT
cdr3_aa: CASSLVQGNEKLFF

v_call: TRBV24-1
d_call: TRBD1
clone_size: NA
j_call: TRBJ1-2
cdr3_nt: TGTGCCACCAGTGACAACGGCGGGACAGGGGAGGTCTATGGCTACACCTTC
cdr3_aa: CATSDNGGTGEVYGYTF

v_call: TRBV6-6
d_call: NA
clone_size: once
j_call: TRBJ2-1
cdr3_nt: TGTGCCAGCAGTTACTCCGGCAATGAGCAGTTCTTC
cdr3_aa: CASSYSGNEQFF

v_call: TRBV5-4
d_call: NA
clone_size: NA
j_call: TRBJ1-6
cdr3_nt: TGTGCCAGCAGCTTGGGAGGAGGGGCTGCCTATAATTCACCCCTCCACTTT
cdr3_aa: CASSLGGGAAYNSPLHF

v_call: TRBV7-2
d_call: NA
clone_size: NA
j_call: TRBJ1-3
cdr3_nt: TGTGCCAGCAGCTCGACTCTCACCCCTGGAAACACCATATATTTT
cdr3_aa: CASSSTLTPGNTIYF

v_call: TRBV6-5
d_call: TRBD1
clone_size: NA
j_call: TRBJ2-2
cdr3_nt: TGTGCCAGCAGGACAGGGACGAACACCGGGGAGCTGTTTTTT
cdr3_aa: CASRTGTNTGELFF

v_call: TRBV19
d_call: NA
clone_size: NA
j_call: TRBJ2-1
cdr3_nt: TGTGCCAGTAGTATAGGACCCCGGAGGAATGAGCAGTTCTTC
cdr3_aa: CASSIGPRRNEQFF

v_call: TRBV2
d_call: NA
clone_size: NA
j_call: TRBJ2-5
cdr3_nt: TGTGCCAGCAGGGCAGATTCACAAGAGACCCAGTACTTC
cdr3_aa: CASRADSQETQYF

v_call: TRBV6-1
d_call: NA
clone_size: NA
j_call: TRBJ2-1
cdr3_nt: TGTGCCAGCAGTGAAGCTAGAACGACGGACACCCCCCAATACAATGAGCAGTTCTTC
cdr3_aa: CASSEARTTDTPQYNEQFF

v_call: TRBV6-5
d_call: NA
clone_size: NA
j_call: TRBJ2-2
cdr3_nt: TGTGCCAGCAGCCGGCGAAGGGGTCCCACCGGGGAGCTGTTTTTT
cdr3_aa: CASSRRRGPTGELFF

v_call: TRBV5-1
d_call: NA
clone_size: NA
j_call: TRBJ1-6
cdr3_nt: TGCGCCAGCAGCCCTAACCATAATTCACCCCTCCACTTT
cdr3_aa: CASSPNHNSPLHF

v_call: TRBV20-1
d_call: NA
clone_size: NA
j_call: TRBJ2-1
cdr3_nt: TGCAGCGGTGCGTGGAATGAGCAGTTCTTC
cdr3_aa: CSGAWNEQFF

v_call: TRBV9
d_call: TRBD2
clone_size: NA
j_call: TRBJ2-1
cdr3_nt: TGTGCCAGCAGCCTAGCGGGGGGAAACAATGAGCAGTTCTTC
cdr3_aa: CASSLAGGNNEQFF

v_call: TRBV2
d_call: TRBD2
clone_size: NA
j_call: TRBJ2-3
cdr3_nt: TGTGCCAATCGGCTCCGGACTAGCGGGGGTGCAGATACGCAGTATTTT
cdr3_aa: CANRLRTSGGADTQYF

v_call: TRBV5-1
d_call: TRBD1
clone_size: NA
j_call: TRBJ1-3
cdr3_nt: TGCGCCAGCAGCTTGGCCGGTGACAGGGTTTCTGGAAACACCATATATTTT
cdr3_aa: CASSLAGDRVSGNTIYF

v_call: TRBV27
d_call: NA
clone_size: NA
j_call: TRBJ2-7
cdr3_nt: TGTGCCAGCAGTTTAATCCGGGGATATATGAACGAGCAGTACTTC
cdr3_aa: CASSLIRGYMNEQYF

v_call: TRBV2
d_call: NA
clone_size: once
j_call: TRBJ1-4
cdr3_nt: TGTGCCAGCACTCGAGGGGGAACTAATGAAAAACTGTTTTTT
cdr3_aa: CASTRGGTNEKLFF

v_call: TRBV30
d_call: NA
clone_size: NA
j_call: TRBJ2-3
cdr3_nt: TGTGCCTGGACCCCCGGAAGGGGCGGCACAGATACGCAGTATTTT
cdr3_aa: CAWTPGRGGTDTQYF

v_call: TRBV10-3
d_call: NA
clone_size: NA
j_call: TRBJ1-1
cdr3_nt: TGTGCCATCAGTGATTCGGGAGACACTGAAGCTTTCTTT
cdr3_aa: CAISDSGDTEAFF

v_call: TRBV2
d_call: NA
clone_size: NA
j_call: TRBJ2-7
cdr3_nt: TGTGCCAGCAGTGAAGACTGGCGGGGTGCCTACGAGCAGTACTTC
cdr3_aa: CASSEDWRGAYEQYF

v_call: TRBV2
d_call: TRBD1
clone_size: NA
j_call: TRBJ2-5
cdr3_nt: TGTGCCAGCAGTTGGGGACAGGGGTTACTCCAAGAGACCCAGTACTTC
cdr3_aa: CASSWGQGLLQETQYF

v_call: TRBV28
d_call: TRBD1
clone_size: NA
j_call: TRBJ1-5
cdr3_nt: TGTGCCAGCAGGGACAGGGGGAGAAATAGCAATCAGCCCCAGCATTTT
cdr3_aa: CASRDRGRNSNQPQHF

v_call: TRBV21-1
d_call: NA
clone_size: NA
j_call: TRBJ2-1
cdr3_nt: TGTGCCAGCAGCAAACCTGAGACAGGGTGGACAGTCCGATGGAATGAGCAGTTCTTC
cdr3_aa: CASSKPETGWTVRWNEQFF

v_call: TRBV10-3
d_call: TRBD2
clone_size: NA
j_call: TRBJ2-7
cdr3_nt: TGTGCCATCAGTGTGAAGCGGGGGTACGAGCAGTACTTC
cdr3_aa: CAISVKRGYEQYF

v_call: TRBV12-3/TRBV12-4
d_call: NA
clone_size: few
j_call: TRBJ1-2
cdr3_nt: TGTGCCAGCAGTTCGGCGGGTGGCTACACCTTC
cdr3_aa: CASSSAGGYTF

v_call: TRBV3-1/TRBV3-2
d_call: NA
clone_size: NA
j_call: TRBJ1-2
cdr3_nt: TGTGCCAGCAGCCAGATGGAAGGGAGGGGTGGCTACACCTTC
cdr3_aa: CASSQMEGRGGYTF

v_call: TRBV27
d_call: NA
clone_size: NA
j_call: TRBJ2-2
cdr3_nt: TGTGCCAGCAGACCTAACAGTGGTCTAAACACCGGGGAGCTGTTTTTT
cdr3_aa: CASRPNSGLNTGELFF

v_call: TRBV27
d_call: TRBD1
clone_size: NA
j_call: TRBJ2-7
cdr3_nt: TGTGCCAGCAGCTATTACGTCCGTTCCGGGACAGCGCGAACCCTTAGCTCCTACGAGCAGTACTTC
cdr3_aa: CASSYYVRSGTARTLSSYEQYF

v_call: TRBV7-2
d_call: TRBD2
clone_size: NA
j_call: TRBJ2-2
cdr3_nt: TGTGCCAGCCAGACTAGCGGGGGGGCCAGAACCGGGGAGCTGTTTTTT
cdr3_aa: CASQTSGGARTGELFF

v_call: TRBV5-5
d_call: TRBD1
clone_size: NA
j_call: TRBJ1-2
cdr3_nt: TGTGCCAGCAGCTCGCCGGGACAGGGGATAGATGGCTACACCTTC
cdr3_aa: CASSSPGQGIDGYTF

v_call: TRBV5-6
d_call: TRBD2
clone_size: NA
j_call: TRBJ2-1
cdr3_nt: TGTGCCAGCAGCCCTGCGGGGGGCCGTCATGAGCAGTTCTTC
cdr3_aa: CASSPAGGRHEQFF

v_call: TRBV7-9
d_call: NA
clone_size: few
j_call: TRBJ2-5
cdr3_nt: TGTGCCAGCAGCCCGGAGACGGGTGAGACCCAGTACTTC
cdr3_aa: CASSPETGETQYF

v_call: TRBV7-9
d_call: TRBD2
clone_size: NA
j_call: TRBJ2-7
cdr3_nt: TGTGCCAGCAGCCTCGGGGGGGCGAGGAACTCCTACGAGCAGTACTTC
cdr3_aa: CASSLGGARNSYEQYF

v_call: TRBV6-6
d_call: TRBD1
clone_size: NA
j_call: TRBJ2-7
cdr3_nt: TGTGCCAGCAGTTACTCCGGAGGGACAGGGGGCGAGCAGTACTTC
cdr3_aa: CASSYSGGTGGEQYF

v_call: TRBV5-4
d_call: TRBD1
clone_size: NA
j_call: TRBJ2-5
cdr3_nt: TGTGCCAGCAGCTTGGCCGGGACAGGGGGCCAGACCCAGTACTTC
cdr3_aa: CASSLAGTGGQTQYF

v_call: TRBV2
d_call: NA
clone_size: NA
j_call: TRBJ2-1
cdr3_nt: TGTGCCAGCAACCCTCGGAATGAGCAGTTCTTC
cdr3_aa: CASNPRNEQFF

v_call: TRBV27
d_call: TRBD2
clone_size: NA
j_call: TRBJ2-2
cdr3_nt: TGTGCCAGCAGTTACAGACGGGGGGGGAACACCGGGGAGCTGTTTTTT
cdr3_aa: CASSYRRGGNTGELFF

v_call: TRBV11-1
d_call: TRBD1
clone_size: NA
j_call: TRBJ1-6
cdr3_nt: TGTGCCAGCAGCTTATCAGGGGGCAATTCACCCCTCCACTTT
cdr3_aa: CASSLSGGNSPLHF